Below are 24 T cell receptor beta chains sequenced from a single sample in a study of cytomegalovirus exposure and HLA in healthy donors. TCRdb's copy holds only in-frame clones and misses some; the assay was immunoSEQ multiplex PCR. The repertoire holds some 86,000 clones, with 93% as singletons. The sequenced sample consisted of PBMCs. The receptor source for this set is a woman aged 25 to 39 in good health and CMV-seronegative.

The V call is TRBV5-1, the J call TRBJ1-4; D gene ambiguous. V lost 0 bases to trimming and J lost 0 bases, with 6 bases between them. From germline, CDR1 is SGHRS and CDR2 YFSETQ. The CDR3 is 15 amino acids. Here the CDR3 DNA reads TGCGCCAGCAGCTTGGCCCCTGCAACTAATGAAAAACTGTTTTTT. It codes for CASSLAPATNEKLFF.

As DNA, the CDR3 is TGTGCCAGCAGCGTAGGCGGGACAGGATTTAATTCACCCCTCCACTTT. Protein product: CASSVGGTGFNSPLHF. The rearrangement links TRBV9 to TRBJ1-6; 8 nucleotides agree with TRBD1. With V trimmed by 0 bases and J by 6 bases, 5 bases remained unmatched. This CDR3 is built from 16 residues. Germline lookup yields CDR1 SGDLS and CDR2 YYNGEE.

The rearrangement joins TRBV7-9 to TRBJ1-2; D not certain. The ends were cut back, 2 bases at V and 4 bases at J, with 14 bases in the middle. The CDR3 extends over 15 amino acids. Germline lookup yields CDR1 SEHNR and CDR2 FQNEAQ (reference sequence). CDR3 protein: CASSLSSPPFYGYTF. The CDR3 DNA sequence: TGTGCCAGCAGCTTATCGTCCCCCCCTTTCTATGGCTACACCTTC.

The chain couples TRBV5-5 to TRBJ1-3; D call uncertain. Trimming cost V 4 bases and J 0 bases, with 8 bases left between them. This CDR3 comprises 14 residues. The germline V gene has CDR1 SGHKS and CDR2 YYEKEE (reference sequence). In DNA, the CDR3 is TGTGCCAGCAGCCCCGAGATCTCTGGAAACACCATATATTTT. Protein product: CASSPEISGNTIYF.

V gene TRBV5-1 combines with J gene TRBJ2-7, with TRBD2 matching over 8 bases. The V segment lost 3 bases and the J segment 2 bases; nucleotides outside the gene matches: 4. Germline V lookup: CDR1 SGHRS, CDR2 YFSETQ. This CDR3 is built from 14 residues. The CDR3 DNA reads as TGCGCCAGCAGCTACCTTAGCGGGGCCTACGAGCAGTACTTC. It translates to CASSYLSGAYEQYF. The entire variable domain, with the rest obtained from reference TRBV5-1 and TRBJ2-7, is as follows: KAGVTQTPRYLIKTRGQQVTLSCSPISGHRSVSWYQQTPGQGLQFLFEYFSETQRNKGNFPGRFSGRQFSNSRSEMNVSTLELGDSALYLCASSYLSGAYEQYFGPGTRLTVT.

The V and J genes are TRBV6-1 and TRBJ1-1; maybe TRBD1 (5 bases). The CDR3 consists of 14 residues. Between the trimmed V and J ends, which lost 4 bases and 6 bases, there was a span of 15 bases. CDR1 is MNHNS and CDR2 is SASEGT in the germline V gene. The chain's CDR3 is CASSGEVQGPEAFF. The CDR3 bases are TGTGCCAGCAGTGGGGAGGTCCAGGGACCTGAAGCTTTCTTT.

The chain has TRBV5-6 and TRBJ2-7; 9 bases are shared with TRBD2. Trimming at V came to 3 bases and at J to 0 bases, leaving 10 bases not matched to a gene. This CDR3 is 17 amino acids long. CDR1 is SGHDT, CDR2 YYEEEE, per germline. The CDR3 here is CASSSFLAGHSSYEQYF. The CDR3 DNA reads as TGTGCCAGCAGCTCATTCCTAGCGGGGCACAGCTCCTACGAGCAGTACTTC.

The CDR3 DNA follows: TGTGCCAGCAGCGCCACGGGGGAGCTACCGAACACCGGGGAGCTGTTTTTT. This translates into CASSATGELPNTGELFF. The chain combines TRBV5-4 with TRBJ2-2, with a tentative D call TRBD2 (6 bases). Germline V gene sequence: CDR1 SGHNT, CDR2 YYREEE (reference sequence). V was pared by 4 bases and J by 0 bases, with 16 bases between. This CDR3 is built from 17 residues.

V and J are TRBV7-8 and TRBJ1-2; perhaps TRBD1 as D (5 bases). The CDR3 covers 14 residues. V dropped 1 base and J dropped 6 bases, with 12 bases sitting between them. From germline, CDR1 is SGHVS and CDR2 FQNEAQ. The CDR3 region is CASSLVRRANGYTF. Here the CDR3 DNA reads TGTGCCAGCAGCTTAGTGCGCAGGGCAAATGGCTACACCTTC.

The chain couples TRBV7-2 to TRBJ1-5; possible D gene TRBD1, 6 bases. Deletions cut 1 base from V and 7 bases from J, with 14 bases between. The CDR3 has 15 amino acids. CDR1 is SGHTA and CDR2 is FQGNSA in the germline V gene. The CDR3 sequence is CASSLGSGTPQPQHF. The CDR3 nucleotides are TGTGCCAGCAGCTTAGGCTCCGGGACACCCCAGCCCCAGCATTTT.

V and J are TRBV28 and TRBJ2-1; 15 nucleotides align to TRBD2. This CDR3 is built from 19 residues. V shed 1 base and J 0 bases; nucleotides not matched to a gene: 4. Per the germline V gene, CDR1 is MDHEN and CDR2 is SYDVKM. The DNA of the CDR3 is TGTGCCAGCAGTTTATCCGGACTAGCGGGGGGGAACTCCTACAATGAGCAGTTCTTC. This encodes CASSLSGLAGGNSYNEQFF.

This chain uses TRBV27 with TRBJ2-1; 11 bases agree with TRBD2. J gave up 2 bases and V 4 bases, and 16 bases lay outside the gene matches. The length of the CDR3 is 20 residues. Germline V gene lookup returns CDR1 MNHEY and CDR2 SMNVEV (reference sequence). The CDR3 DNA sequence: TGTGCCAGCAGTTCTCCTGGTGGGACTAGCGGAACCGGAACCTACAATGAGCAGTTCTTC. It yields the protein CASSSPGGTSGTGTYNEQFF.

The genes are TRBV7-2 and TRBJ1-5, with TRBD1 identical over 9 bases. This CDR3 is built from 16 residues. V lost 1 base to trimming and J lost 2 bases; unmatched junction nucleotides: 3. Germline loops: CDR1 SGHTA, CDR2 FQGNSA. The CDR3 region is CASSLVDRGGNQPQHF. In DNA form, the CDR3 reads TGTGCCAGCAGCTTAGTGGACAGGGGTGGCAATCAGCCCCAGCATTTT.

This chain uses TRBV19 with TRBJ1-5, with a tentative D call TRBD1 (5 bases). CDR3 length: 15 amino acids. Germline CDR1 is LNHDA and CDR2 is SQIVND (reference sequence). Trimming stripped 7 bases from V and 4 bases from J, with 17 bases between. CDR3 amino acids: CASTHIGRGNQPQHF. CDR3 coding DNA: TGTGCCAGTACCCATATCGGACGGGGGAATCAGCCCCAGCATTTT.

The CDR3 DNA is TGTGCCAGTACTCCCCAGGACAGGGATGAGGCGAGCACAGATACGCAGTATTTT. It specifies CASTPQDRDEASTDTQYF. The chain carries TRBV19 and TRBJ2-3; the match to TRBD1 covers 8 bases. From germline, CDR1 is LNHDA and CDR2 SQIVND (reference sequence). The CDR3 is made up of 18 amino acids. The V and J ends lost 7 bases and 0 bases, in that order; junction bases with no gene match: 15.

The rearrangement links TRBV5-5 to TRBJ2-2; TRBD2 agrees at 9 bases. Trimming removed 3 bases from V and 0 bases from J; junction bases left unmatched: 3. The CDR3 is 16 amino acids. Germline values: CDR1 SGHKS, CDR2 YYEKEE (reference sequence). The CDR3 loop reads CASSWASGANTGELFF. CDR3 nucleotide sequence: TGTGCCAGCAGCTGGGCTAGCGGGGCGAACACCGGGGAGCTGTTTTTT. Using reference TRBV5-5 and TRBJ2-2 for the parts outside the CDR3, the full variable domain is DAGVTQSPTHLIKTRGQQVTLRCSPISGHKSVSWYQQVLGQGPQFIFQYYEKEERGRGNFPDRFSARQFPNYSSELNVNALLLGDSALYLCASSWASGANTGELFFGEGSRLTVL.

V gene TRBV10-1 combines with J gene TRBJ1-2, with 8 bases identical to TRBD1. Germline lookup yields CDR1 WNHNN and CDR2 SYGVQD (reference sequence). J was trimmed by 8 bases and V by 6 bases; bases with no gene match: 8. CDR3 size: 13 residues. The DNA of the CDR3 is TGCGCCAGCAGCTCGGGACAGGACAGGGGCTACACCTTC. Translated, it gives CASSSGQDRGYTF.

This chain joins TRBV18 and TRBJ1-3; possibly TRBD1 for D (5 bases). The V end lost 3 bases, the J end lost 0 bases, and 15 bases lay between the germline ends. The CDR3 is 17 residues long. CDR1 and CDR2 (germline): KGHSH, LQKENI. CDR3 region: CASSPKQEFRSGNTIYF. The CDR3 nucleotides read TGTGCCAGCTCACCGAAACAGGAATTCCGCTCTGGAAACACCATATATTTT.

The chain combines TRBV19 with TRBJ2-3; a possible D gene is TRBD2 (5 bases). This CDR3 has 13 amino acids. Trimming stripped 3 bases from V and 3 bases from J, with 7 bases between. Germline V gene sequence: CDR1 LNHDA, CDR2 SQIVND (reference sequence). For the CDR3, the DNA is TGTGCCAGTAGTATGCTAGCAACAGATACGCAGTATTTT. Translation gives CASSMLATDTQYF.

The chain links TRBV27 to TRBJ2-5, with 9 bases aligning to TRBD1. Germline CDR1 reads MNHEY; CDR2 reads SMNVEV (reference sequence). Trimming removed 0 bases from V and 5 bases from J; junction bases left unmatched: 7. This CDR3 comprises 16 residues. In nucleotides, the CDR3 is TGTGCCAGCAGTTTATCGAGAACAGGGGGCGCGGAGACCCAGTACTTC. It specifies CASSLSRTGGAETQYF.

The genes are TRBV4-3 and TRBJ2-1; D might be TRBD1 (6 bases). The CDR3 contains 15 residues. The V gene's germline CDR1 is LGHNA and CDR2 YSLEER. Trimming took off 5 bases at V and 2 bases at J, with 13 bases between the two ends. For the CDR3, the DNA is TGCGCCAGCAGCTTAACAGGGATGGCCTACAATGAGCAGTTCTTC. Its translation: CASSLTGMAYNEQFF.

V and J are TRBV9 and TRBJ1-2; D is undetermined. V shed 0 bases and J shed 4 bases, with 16 bases lying between them. CDR3 size: 16 residues. Germline V lookup: CDR1 SGDLS, CDR2 YYNGEE. The CDR3 protein is CASSVEAFGLGYGYTF. The CDR3 nucleotides are TGTGCCAGCAGCGTAGAGGCCTTCGGGTTGGGCTATGGCTACACCTTC.

J is TRBJ2-3 and V is TRBV30; 10 nucleotides align to TRBD2. Germline V lookup: CDR1 GTSNPN, CDR2 SVGIG (reference sequence). This CDR3 region has 15 residues. Trimming at V came to 5 bases and at J to 4 bases, leaving 9 bases not matched to a gene. The DNA of the CDR3 is TGTGCCTGGTTAGCGGGAGGAGGGGTGGCAGATACGCAGTATTTT. As protein: CAWLAGGGVADTQYF.

The chain employs TRBV4-2 and TRBJ2-3; D is undetermined. This CDR3 comprises 14 residues. V lost 0 bases to trimming and J lost 0 bases, with 4 bases between them. The germline V gene encodes CDR1 LGHNA and CDR2 YNFKEQ. The CDR3 loop reads CASSQDRSTDTQYF. For the CDR3, the DNA is TGTGCCAGCAGCCAAGATCGGAGCACAGATACGCAGTATTTT.